One sample yielded the 10 T cell receptor beta chains listed below, sequenced in a study of cytomegalovirus exposure and HLA in healthy donors. PCR involved 60 Vbeta and 13 Jbeta primers. Method: immunoSEQ multiplex PCR; TCRdb's copy keeps in-frame clones and lacks some. The data hold roughly 160,000 clones, with roughly 80% observed a single time. Sequencing input: PBMCs. These receptors were taken from a male donor in good health and CMV-seronegative.

The chain carries TRBV5-5 and TRBJ2-7, with 8 positions matching TRBD2. The V segment lost 3 bases and the J segment 3 bases; nucleotides outside the gene matches: 17. The CDR3 is 18 residues long. Germline loops: CDR1 SGHKS, CDR2 YYEKEE (reference sequence). In nucleotides, the CDR3 is TGTGCCAGCAGCTCCTCCCGGGGGGGCGCCAGAAACGACTACGAGCAGTACTTC. It encodes CASSSSRGGARNDYEQYF.

This clone was recorded a few times. The chain employs TRBV29-1 and TRBJ2-3, with TRBD2 matching over 8 bases. Germline loops: CDR1 SQVTM, CDR2 ANQGSEA. J lost 4 bases, V lost 2 bases, and 8 bases had no gene match. This CDR3 is 15 amino acids long. The CDR3 coding sequence is TGCAGCGTTGAACGGTTAGCGGGACAATCAGATACGCAGTATTTT. It translates to CSVERLAGQSDTQYF.

The V call is TRBV2, the J call TRBJ2-7; D might be TRBD1 (5 bases). The CDR3 runs to 16 residues. The V gene's germline CDR1 is SNHLY and CDR2 FYNNEI. With 6 bases removed from V and 3 bases from J, the gap between germline ends came to 21 bases. The CDR3 DNA is TGTGCCAGCAGCGATATAGGGGCACCCTCTAGCTACGAGCAGTACTTC. Amino acids: CASSDIGAPSSYEQYF.

CDR3 bases: TGTGCAAGTCGCGTTTACGGGACAGGGGGCGCCTACGAGCAGTACTTC. The encoded protein is CASRVYGTGGAYEQYF. The J gene is TRBJ2-7, the V gene TRBV12-2; the tabulated D call, TRBD1, remains unverified against the DNA. TRBV12-2 is reported as a pseudogene. The CDR3 loop spans 16 amino acids.

This clone has just a few counts. The J gene is TRBJ2-7, the V gene TRBV7-2; 13 bases align to TRBD2. This CDR3 has 16 residues. CDR1 SGHTA and CDR2 FQGNSA come from the germline V gene. V dropped 5 bases and J dropped 7; count of bases not matched to a gene: 11. The CDR3 nucleotides are TGTGCCAGCAGCGCAGGACTAGCGGGAGAAGGGTGGGAGCAGTACTTC. It encodes CASSAGLAGEGWEQYF.

The genes are TRBV6-1 and TRBJ2-5; no clear D gene. V lost 7 bases and J 4 bases, leaving 16 bases between the germline ends. The CDR3 length is 14 residues. Germline CDR1 is MNHNS and CDR2 is SASEGT. The CDR3 DNA is TGTGCCAGCACCTTAGCCAGAACTTCAGAGACCCAGTACTTC. It is translated as CASTLARTSETQYF.

The genes are TRBV10-3 and TRBJ1-1; 7 bases match TRBD1. Germline values: CDR1 ENHRY, CDR2 SYGVKD. With 5 bases clipped from V and 3 bases from J, the junction kept 12 bases outside the gene matches. The CDR3 totals 16 residues. The CDR3 nucleotides are TGTGCCATCAGTCCCCAACCCCGACAGGGCGACACTGAAGCTTTCTTT. Translated, it gives CAISPQPRQGDTEAFF.

The gene calls are TRBV6-4 and TRBJ2-1, with D possibly TRBD1 on 6 matching bases. The CDR3 contains 14 residues. Germline CDR1 MRHNA, CDR2 SNTAGT. V was pared by 5 bases and J by 2 bases, with 10 bases between. The CDR3 loop is CASSRDTAYNEQFF. In DNA, the CDR3 is TGTGCCAGCAGTCGGGACACAGCCTACAATGAGCAGTTCTTC.

The genes are TRBV5-5 and TRBJ2-6, with D maybe TRBD2 (6 bases). This CDR3 is built from 17 residues. Germline values: CDR1 SGHKS, CDR2 YYEKEE (reference sequence). The V gene lost 4 bases and the J gene lost 0 bases, with 14 bases spanning the gap. The CDR3 sequence: CASSRGGPHSGANVLTF. CDR3 nucleotide sequence: TGTGCCAGCAGCAGAGGAGGGCCCCACTCTGGGGCCAACGTCCTGACTTTC.

The chain employs TRBV5-4 and TRBJ2-6, with TRBD2 matching 10 bases. The CDR3 sequence is 17 residues long. J was trimmed by 2 bases and V by 4 bases; bases with no gene match: 6. Germline V lookup: CDR1 SGHNT, CDR2 YYREEE (reference sequence). The CDR3 coding sequence is TGTGCCAGCAGCATTTCTAGCGGGAGAACTGGGGCCAACGTCCTGACTTTC. It encodes CASSISSGRTGANVLTF.